This T cell receptor (beta chain) was identified in a study of cytomegalovirus exposure and HLA in healthy donors. This clone occurred a few times. Its antigen is currently unknown. 13 Jbeta primers and 60 Vbeta primers were used for the PCR. Clones were read by immunoSEQ multiplex PCR, and TCRdb kept only the in-frame ones, dropping some. The data contain approximately 130,000 clones, roughly 80% of them singletons. Study-wide results and limits: Presence/absence analyses treated sequencing depth as roughly uniform across donors. Most TCRs appeared rarely, but some public TCRs recurred in many donors.

The CDR3 is 15 amino acids. The germline gives CDR1 SGHDN, CDR2 FVKESK. The V gene end was trimmed by 5 bases and the J gene end by 1 base; junction bases not matched to a gene: 6. The chain links TRBV14 to TRBJ1-1, with TRBD1 matching over 8 bases. The sequenced material came from PBMCs. This TCR derives from a girl aged 2-10 years in good health and CMV-seronegative. DNA for the CDR3: TGTGCCAGCAGCTCCTTAGGGACAGGGAACACTGAAGCTTTCTTT. Protein sequence: CASSSLGTGNTEAFF.